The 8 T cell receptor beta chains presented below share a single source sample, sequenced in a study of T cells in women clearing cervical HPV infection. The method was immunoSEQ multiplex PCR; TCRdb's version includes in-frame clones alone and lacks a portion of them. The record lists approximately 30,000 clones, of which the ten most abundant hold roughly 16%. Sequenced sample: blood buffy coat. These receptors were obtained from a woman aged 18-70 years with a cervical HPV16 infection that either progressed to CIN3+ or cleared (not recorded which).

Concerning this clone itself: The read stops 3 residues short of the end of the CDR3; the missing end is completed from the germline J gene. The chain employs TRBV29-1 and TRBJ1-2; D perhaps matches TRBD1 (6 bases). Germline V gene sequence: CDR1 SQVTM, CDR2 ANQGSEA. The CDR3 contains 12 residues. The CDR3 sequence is CSVDRSRGGYTF. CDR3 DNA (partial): TGCAGCGTTGATAGGTCAAGGGGGGGC.

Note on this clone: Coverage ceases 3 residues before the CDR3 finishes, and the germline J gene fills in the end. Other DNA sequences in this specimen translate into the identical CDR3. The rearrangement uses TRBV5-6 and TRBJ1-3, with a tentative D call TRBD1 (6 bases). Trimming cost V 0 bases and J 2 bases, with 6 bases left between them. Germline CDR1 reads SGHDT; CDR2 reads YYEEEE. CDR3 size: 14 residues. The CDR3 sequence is CASSLGQAGNTIYF. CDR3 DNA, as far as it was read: TGTGCCAGCAGCTTGGGACAGGCTGGAAACACC. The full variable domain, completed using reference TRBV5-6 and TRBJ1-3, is DAGVTQSPTHLIKTRGQQVTLRCSPKSGHDTVSWYQQALGQGPQFIFQYYEEEERQRGNFPDRFSGHQFPNYSSELNVNALLLGDSALYLCASSLGQAGNTIYFGEGSWLTVV.

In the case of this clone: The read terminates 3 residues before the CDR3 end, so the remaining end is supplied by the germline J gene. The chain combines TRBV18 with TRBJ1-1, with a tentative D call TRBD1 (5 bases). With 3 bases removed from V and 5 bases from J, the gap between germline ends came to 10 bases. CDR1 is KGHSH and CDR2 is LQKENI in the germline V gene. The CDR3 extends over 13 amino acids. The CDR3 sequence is CASSPLGGTEAFF. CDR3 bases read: TGTGCCAGCTCACCGCTGGGGGGTACTGAA.

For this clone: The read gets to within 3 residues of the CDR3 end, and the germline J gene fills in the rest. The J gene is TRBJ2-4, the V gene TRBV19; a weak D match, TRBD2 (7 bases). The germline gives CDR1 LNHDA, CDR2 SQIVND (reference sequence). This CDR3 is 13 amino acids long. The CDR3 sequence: CASTERGGNGQYF. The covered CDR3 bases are TGTGCCAGTACCGAAAGGGGGGGGAATGGT.

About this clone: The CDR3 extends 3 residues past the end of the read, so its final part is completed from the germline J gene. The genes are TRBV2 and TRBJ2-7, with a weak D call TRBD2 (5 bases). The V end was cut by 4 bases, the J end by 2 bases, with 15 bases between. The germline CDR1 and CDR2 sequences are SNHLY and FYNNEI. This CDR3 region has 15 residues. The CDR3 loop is CASSAGVTKTYEQYF. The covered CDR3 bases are TGTGCCAGCAGTGCCGGGGTAACTAAAACCTACGAG. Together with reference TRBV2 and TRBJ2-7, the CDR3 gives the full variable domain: EPEVTQTPSHQVTQMGQEVILRCVPISNHLYFYWYRQILGQKVEFLVSFYNNEISEKSEIFDDQFSVERPDGSNFTLKIRSTKLEDSAMYFCASSAGVTKTYEQYFGPGTRLTVT.

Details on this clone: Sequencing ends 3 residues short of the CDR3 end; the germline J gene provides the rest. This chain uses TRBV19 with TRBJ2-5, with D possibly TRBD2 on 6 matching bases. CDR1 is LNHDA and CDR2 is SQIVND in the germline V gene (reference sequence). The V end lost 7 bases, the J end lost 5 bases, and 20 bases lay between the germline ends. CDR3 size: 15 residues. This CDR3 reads CASNRGAGYYETQYF. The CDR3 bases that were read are TGTGCCAGTAACCGCGGGGCAGGGTACTATGAGACC.

CDR3 amino acids: CASSNRVGETQYF. The CDR3 bases that were read are TGTGCCAGCAGTAACAGGGTAGGGGAGACC. This chain uses TRBV12-3 or TRBV12-4 with TRBJ2-5, with D perhaps matching TRBD1 (6 bases). From the germline J gene comes the end of the CDR3, since the read stops 3 residues before it. The V gene lost 5 bases and the J gene lost 5 bases, with 12 bases spanning the gap. CDR3 length equals 13 residues.

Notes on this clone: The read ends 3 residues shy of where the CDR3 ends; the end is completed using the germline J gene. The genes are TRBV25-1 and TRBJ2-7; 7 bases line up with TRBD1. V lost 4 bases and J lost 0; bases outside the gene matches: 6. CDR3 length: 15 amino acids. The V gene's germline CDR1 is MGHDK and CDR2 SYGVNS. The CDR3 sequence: CASSGGNRGSYEQYF. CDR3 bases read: TGTGCCAGCAGTGGGGGGAACAGGGGCTCCTACGAG.